A single sample is the source of the 9 T cell receptor beta chains below, sequenced in a study of response to subunit inactivated influenza vaccine. TCRdb re-analysed the RT-PCR reads in MiXCR, keeping a single row per CDR3 protein. This table has 500,000 to 600,000 distinct CDR3 sequences, approximately 12% appearing once. This specimen consisted of PBMCs from blood, obtained on the day of vaccination. These receptors all come from a man aged 45-65 years who received an inactivated influenza vaccine.

This clonotype has more than one count but fewer than ten. The CDR3: CASSLARDPSNQPQHF. In DNA, the CDR3 is TGTGCCAGCAGCTTAGCGAGGGACCCAAGCAATCAGCCCCAGCATTTT. The chain is built from TRBV7-8 and TRBJ1-5; D might be TRBD1 (5 bases). The germline V and J ends were trimmed by 0 bases and 1 base, with 10 bases remaining between them. CDR3 size: 16 residues. The germline CDR1 and CDR2 sequences are SGHVS and FQNEAQ.

The V gene is TRBV20-1, the J gene TRBJ2-5; the match to TRBD1 covers 9 bases. CDR3 size: 12 residues. From germline, CDR1 is DFQATT and CDR2 SNEGSKA (reference sequence). The CDR3 DNA sequence: TGCAGCGCACAGGGGGCCATGGAGACCCAGTACTTC. It encodes CSAQGAMETQYF.

This clonotype was counted a few times. This chain uses TRBV7-8 with TRBJ2-1; 7 bases fit TRBD2. With 7 bases clipped from V and 4 bases from J, the junction kept 10 bases outside the gene matches. Germline CDR1 reads SGHVS; CDR2 reads FQNEAQ. The CDR3 contains 15 residues. The CDR3 DNA reads TGTGCCAGCAATCCCGCCGGGGGGATGTACAATGAGCAGTTCTTC. Translating it yields CASNPAGGMYNEQFF.

In its sample, this clonotype was seen many times. V gene TRBV29-1 combines with J gene TRBJ2-7, with unresolved D. CDR3 length equals 12 residues. Trimming took 3 bases from V and 6 from J, leaving 12 bases between them. Germline loops: CDR1 SQVTM, CDR2 ANQGSEA. The DNA for the CDR3 is TGCAGCGTTGAGAGAACACCGGGCGAGCAGTACTTC. Encoded protein: CSVERTPGEQYF.

This clonotype occurred many times. This chain links TRBV12-3 or TRBV12-4 with TRBJ2-4; TRBD1 might be the D (6 bases). Deletions cut 5 bases from V and 7 bases from J, with 15 bases between. This CDR3 is 14 amino acids long. The CDR3 spells CASSTGTMINIQYF. The CDR3 DNA is TGTGCCAGCAGTACCGGGACAATGATCAACATTCAGTACTTC.

On this clonotype itself: One junction end does not reproduce the germline sequence, and a read error may be involved. The rearrangement links TRBV7-2 to TRBJ2-3; perhaps TRBD1 as D (6 bases). This CDR3 region has 11 residues. From germline, CDR1 is SGHTA and CDR2 FQGNSA. The CDR3 region is CASAQGPTKYF. For the CDR3, the DNA is TGTGCCAGCGCACAGGGCCCTACGAAGTATTTT.

The table lists this clonotype with a few counts. V usage is TRBV5-1 and J usage is TRBJ2-1, with TRBD1 matching over 7 bases. V lost 3 bases, J lost 9 bases, and 6 bases stayed unmatched. This CDR3 is 13 amino acids long. CDR1 is SGHRS and CDR2 is YFSETQ in the germline V gene. For the CDR3, the DNA is TGCGCCAGCAGCTCGGAACAGGGGACTGAGCAGTTCTTC. Protein product: CASSSEQGTEQFF. Looking up the rest from reference TRBV5-1 and TRBJ2-1 gives the full variable domain: KAGVTQTPRYLIKTRGQQVTLSCSPISGHRSVSWYQQTPGQGLQFLFEYFSETQRNKGNFPGRFSGRQFSNSRSEMNVSTLELGDSALYLCASSSEQGTEQFFGPGTRLTVL.

This clonotype was picked up a small number of times. V gene TRBV20-1 combines with J gene TRBJ2-7; the D call may be TRBD1 or TRBD2 (7 bases each). V lost 3 bases, J lost 7 bases, and 16 bases lay in between. There are 13 residues in the CDR3. The V gene's germline CDR1 is DFQATT and CDR2 SNEGSKA (reference sequence). The CDR3 here is CSASSRGGSEQYF. The CDR3 nucleotides read TGCAGTGCTAGTAGCAGGGGGGGAAGTGAGCAGTACTTC.

Only a few counts were recorded for this clonotype. The V gene is TRBV12-3 or TRBV12-4, the J gene TRBJ1-1, with D possibly TRBD1 on 6 matching bases. V shed 10 bases and J shed 7 bases, with 25 bases lying between them. This CDR3 has 15 amino acids. CDR3 protein: CATTPPGGRRSEAFF. As DNA, the CDR3 is TGTGCCACCACTCCCCCCGGGGGGCGAAGAAGTGAAGCTTTCTTT.